This T cell receptor beta chain was identified during a study of CD8+ T cells in alopecia areata (dated by TCRdb to the late 2010s). Context from the whole study: Treated patients were enrolled in an open-label pilot trial of oral tofacitinib, 5 to 10 mg twice daily, for moderate-to-severe alopecia areata. Patients stayed on tofacitinib for 6 to 18 months and then had 6 months of follow-up off drug so that delayed response and recurrence could be assessed. In treated patients, disease severity was measured using the SALT score, which gives the percentage of scalp surface area affected. In both human patients and the C3H/HeJ mouse model, the study applied high-throughput TCRbeta sequencing to look at T cell clonal expansion in alopecia areata. Human TCRbeta sequencing covered scalp tissue and sorted CD4+ and CD8+ peripheral blood T cells from patchy and totalis/universalis alopecia areata patients and healthy controls. Tofacitinib-treated patients had biopsies at baseline and at 4 and 24 weeks of treatment, with a later scalp biopsy in several patients. Scalp clonality was compared among normal scalp (n=4), patchy alopecia areata scalp (n=8), and alopecia totalis/universalis scalp (n=8). RNA was obtained with the PAXgene miRNA kit for fixed scalp, the miRNeasy kit for PBMCs, and the RNeasy kit for mouse skin. TCRbeta CDR3 regions were amplified by immunoSEQ multiplex PCR using 35 Vbeta forward and 13 Jbeta reverse primers.

The investigation overall reported the following: During tofacitinib treatment, many expanded lesional clones remained in scalp and blood, and this persistence may partly explain relapse after treatment is stopped. Shared TCR sequences between patients were less evident than in mice, which may be partly attributable to HLA diversity in the patient population. Higher clonality and more expanded CD8+ clones were observed in lesional scalp than in normal scalp, particularly in alopecia totalis/universalis, a finding suggestive of antigenic drive. Scalp TCR repertoire analysis is complicated because resident alphabeta T cells in normal human skin are also sequenced, whereas mouse skin is dominated by gammadelta T cells. The treated cohort was small, with a single nonresponder, so links between baseline CD8+ expansion and response need larger studies. Tofacitinib significantly lowered scalp clonality and the number of expanded CD8+ clones among the top 100 scalp clones.

The sample's treatment or condition label, in plain terms: oral pan-JAK inhibitor, 5-10 mg twice daily. From alopecia areata patients, peripheral blood was collected along with lesional scalp punch biopsies. After PBMCs were isolated by density centrifugation and stained for CD3, CD4 and CD8, a FACSAria was used to sort CD4+ and CD8+ T cells. About this clone itself: Its antigen is not yet known. Base qualities are missing; no much larger clone stands one base away.

At the junction V is shortened by 2 bases and J by 1 base; bases outside the gene matches: 6. For CDR1 and CDR2, the germline V gene lists LGHNA and YSLEER. The cysteine opens and the phenylalanine closes a CDR3 of 16 amino acids. The read is trimmed to its CDR3 DNA, 48 bases read in frame from base 1. Preparation of the library involved the immunoSEQ multiplex PCR assay. To provide template for TCR sequencing, every sample had RNA extracted and reverse transcribed into cDNA. First-strand cDNA was synthesized using SuperScript III with a 2:1 mix of oligo-dT and random hexamers. A synthetic immune receptor repertoire was used to measure amplification bias, and any remaining bias was corrected computationally. For the original study's pipeline: Raw reads were preprocessed to remove errors, and CDR3 was defined by IMGT conventions from the conserved cysteine to phenylalanine. To get clonality, Shannon entropy was normalized by log2 of the number of productive unique TCRs and the result was subtracted from 1. CD4 or CD8 identity of scalp clones was inferred by cross-referencing scalp TCRbeta sequences with sorted blood CD4 and CD8 repertoires. TCRdb holds this immuneACCESS table with in-frame rearrangements only. Some clones are missing; in checked studies, unresolved V genes explain under half, and the rest has no known cause. Clone size and V and J calls were adopted from that table, with D and trimming inferred from the DNA. The sample table shows more than 200,000 clones, and around 65% are seen once. The ten largest clones add up to 0.95% to 1.5% of the sample.

This receptor was taken from a human donor with alopecia areata. The sequencing here drew on CD4+ T cells sorted from blood, taken at week 44, from a patient treated with tofacitinib. The chain employs TRBV4-3 and TRBJ1-1, and 8 junction bases match TRBD1. The sequenced DNA is TGCGCCAGCAGCCAAAGGTACAGGGGGGGGAACACTGAAGCTTTCTTT. Its coded protein is CASSQRYRGGNTEAFF.